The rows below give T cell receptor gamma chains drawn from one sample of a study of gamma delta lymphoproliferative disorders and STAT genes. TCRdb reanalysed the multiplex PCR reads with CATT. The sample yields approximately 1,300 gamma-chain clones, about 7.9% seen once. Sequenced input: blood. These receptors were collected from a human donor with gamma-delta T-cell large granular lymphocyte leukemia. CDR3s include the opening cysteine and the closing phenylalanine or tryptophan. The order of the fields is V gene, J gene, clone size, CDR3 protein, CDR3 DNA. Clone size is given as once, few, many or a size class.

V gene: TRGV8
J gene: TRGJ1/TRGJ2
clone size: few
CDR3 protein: CAASDEKLF
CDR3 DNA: TGTGCCGCTTCGGATGAGAAACTCTTT

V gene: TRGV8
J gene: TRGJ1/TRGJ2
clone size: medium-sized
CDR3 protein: CATWDKKLF
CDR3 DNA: TGTGCCACCTGGGATAAGAAACTCTTT

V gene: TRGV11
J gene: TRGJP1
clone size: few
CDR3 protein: CACPGWFKIF
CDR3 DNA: TGTGCCTGCCCTGGTTGGTTCAAGATATTT

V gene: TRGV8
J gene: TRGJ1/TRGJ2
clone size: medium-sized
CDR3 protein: CATWGKKLF
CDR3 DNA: TGTGCCACCTGGGGGAAGAAACTCTTT